This T cell receptor (beta chain) was recorded in a study of shared T cell receptors in the human thymus. Using immunoSEQ multiplex PCR, the repertoire was profiled, and TCRdb retains in-frame clones only, with some absent. The data show tens of thousands of clones, about 96% seen once. V gave up 4 bases and J gave up 5 bases; unmatched junction bases: 10. This CDR3 spans 15 amino acids. In germline, CDR1 is LGHNA, CDR2 YSLEER. The sequence was collected from a human donor. V and J are TRBV4-3 and TRBJ2-7, with 8 bases fitting TRBD1. Sequenced material: thymocytes. CDR3: CASSLFDRGKDEQYF. The CDR3 nucleotides read TGCGCCAGCAGCCTATTTGACAGGGGCAAGGACGAGCAGTACTTC.